This is a list of T cell receptor beta chains from one sample in a study of regulatory T cells in long-lasting Graves disease. From the multiplex PCR reads, TCRdb called clonotypes with MiXCR, one entry per CDR3 protein. The data hold some 330,000 distinct CDR3 sequences, with 12% observed a single time. The sample also formed part of further work on T cells in Graves' hyperthyroidism and ophthalmopathy.

Specimen: peripheral blood mononuclear cells (PBMCs), collected at new diagnosis, from a patient treated with antithyroid drugs. These receptors all come from a woman under 30 with Graves disease. The CDR3 runs from the conserved cysteine through the conserved F or W. D genes are given only for firm matches. Clone size is given for some rows only: seen once, a few or many times, or a class if the clone is expanded.

D gene,J gene,V gene,clone size,CDR3 DNA,CDR3 protein
-,TRBJ2-3,TRBV7-2,many,TGTGCCAGCAGCTTCTCCTTGGCGCCGAGCACAGATACGCAGTATTTT,CASSFSLAPSTDTQYF
TRBD1,TRBJ1-1,TRBV18,-,TGTGCCAGCTCAACGACAGGGGACACTGAAGCTTTCTTT,CASSTTGDTEAFF
-,TRBJ1-1,TRBV30,many,TGTGCCTGGAGTGTAGGATCAGGCCTAATGAACACTGAAGCTTTCTTT,CAWSVGSGLMNTEAFF
-,TRBJ2-1,TRBV20-1,many,TGCAGTGCTAACAGCCCATCCCAGCAGTTCTTC,CSANSPSQQFF
-,TRBJ1-1,TRBV20-1,many,TGCAGTGCTAGTCCCGGGCGGGGGACTGAAGCTTTCTTT,CSASPGRGTEAFF
-,TRBJ1-2,TRBV19,-,TGTGCCAGTAGTATGGGACGGAGTAACCCTTACTATGGCTACACCTTC,CASSMGRSNPYYGYTF
-,TRBJ1-1,TRBV7-9,-,TGTGCCAGCAGCTCTACCGTCTGGACTGAAGCTTTCTTT,CASSSTVWTEAFF
-,TRBJ1-2,TRBV2,many,TGTGCCAGCAGTGAAAACACCTATGGCTACACCTTC,CASSENTYGYTF
TRBD2,TRBJ2-7,TRBV14,-,TGTGCCAGCAGCCAAGGGCTAGCGGGACCCACAGACTCTCTAGGCGAGCAGTACTTC,CASSQGLAGPTDSLGEQYF
-,TRBJ1-3,TRBV6-1,many,TGTGCCAGCAGTAAGGACCTCTCTGGAAACACCATATATTTT,CASSKDLSGNTIYF
TRBD2,TRBJ2-3,TRBV28,many,TGTGCCAGCAGCCCAACTAGCGGAGGTAGCACAGATACGCAGTATTTT,CASSPTSGGSTDTQYF
-,TRBJ2-1,TRBV20-1,many,TGCAGTGCTAGAGTTAGCCGATCCTACAATGAGCAGTTCTTC,CSARVSRSYNEQFF
-,TRBJ2-1,TRBV4-3,few,TGCGCCAGCAGCCAAGCCACGAACAGTTTTTGGGATGAGCAGTTCTTC,CASSQATNSFWDEQFF
TRBD2,TRBJ2-5,TRBV28,many,TGTGCCAGCAGTTTGGGAGGGTTACGGACCCAGTACTTC,CASSLGGLRTQYF
-,TRBJ1-1,TRBV5-1,many,TGCGCCAGCAAACGAACAGGCGGAAAAACTGAAGCTTTCTTT,CASKRTGGKTEAFF
-,TRBJ2-1,TRBV7-6,many,TGTGCCAGCAGCTTAGAGAACCGCAATGAGCAGTTCTTC,CASSLENRNEQFF
TRBD1,TRBJ2-1,TRBV27,-,TGTGCCTCATATCGAGACAGGGTAAGCAATGAGCAGTTCTTC,CASYRDRVSNEQFF
-,TRBJ2-1,TRBV5-4,many,TGTGCCAGCAGCTTCCAGAGGGGCCTCAGAAATGAGCAGTTCTTC,CASSFQRGLRNEQFF